These T cell receptor beta chains were read from a single sample in a study of blood T cell repertoires in COVID-19. Libraries were prepared by immunoSEQ multiplex PCR; TCRdb keeps only in-frame clonotypes and omits some of them. The sample has more than 55,000 clones; under 85% are singletons. What was sequenced was peripheral blood. The receptors were sampled from a man aged 55 to 70 with acute or convalescent COVID-19. CDR3s include the opening cysteine and the closing phenylalanine or tryptophan. The order of the fields is clone size, V gene, J gene, D gene, CDR3 protein, CDR3 DNA. D genes are given only for firm matches. A clone size is listed for some rows: how often the clone was seen (once, few, many), or a class if it is expanded.

NA	TRBV12-5	TRBJ2-2	NA	CASGFYGSGSGELFF	TGTGCTAGTGGTTTCTATGGATCAGGTTCCGGGGAGCTGTTTTTT
NA	TRBV5-1	TRBJ1-4	TRBD1	CASSLKGQGNEKLFF	TGCGCCAGCAGCTTGAAGGGACAGGGGAATGAAAAACTGTTTTTT
NA	TRBV18	TRBJ1-3	TRBD1	CASSLRTGRFGNTIYF	TGTGCCAGCTCACTTCGGACAGGCCGCTTTGGAAACACCATATATTTT
NA	TRBV5-4	TRBJ1-3	TRBD1	CASSTTDRGTGNTIYF	TGTGCCAGCAGCACAACAGACAGGGGAACGGGAAACACCATATATTTT
NA	TRBV29-1	TRBJ2-7	TRBD1	CSVWGPSPDRGTYEQYF	TGCAGCGTCTGGGGACCGTCACCCGACAGGGGAACCTACGAGCAGTACTTC
NA	TRBV7-3	TRBJ1-2	NA	CASSASGAYGYTF	TGTGCCAGCAGCGCCTCAGGGGCCTATGGCTACACCTTC
NA	TRBV2	TRBJ1-1	NA	CASSEPVKLAFF	TGTGCCAGCAGTGAACCCGTGAAACTCGCTTTCTTT
NA	TRBV11-2	TRBJ1-4	NA	CASSLDHGENEKLFF	TGTGCCAGCAGCTTAGATCATGGAGAGAATGAAAAACTGTTTTTT
NA	TRBV9	TRBJ1-1	NA	CASSVRGGGTEAFF	TGTGCCAGCAGCGTGCGCGGGGGCGGAACTGAAGCTTTCTTT
NA	TRBV6-5	TRBJ1-1	TRBD1	CASSGGQPGAFF	TGTGCCAGCAGCGGGGGACAGCCCGGGGCTTTCTTT
few	TRBV4-1	TRBJ2-5	TRBD2	CASSQGLSGGSPRQYF	TGCGCCAGCAGCCAAGGTCTTAGCGGGGGTTCCCCGCGCCAGTACTTC
NA	TRBV7-9	TRBJ2-2	TRBD2	CASSLGLAGGQDTGELFF	TGTGCCAGCAGCTTAGGACTAGCGGGGGGCCAGGACACCGGGGAGCTGTTTTTT
NA	TRBV5-6	TRBJ1-2	TRBD1	CASTPSGTGFFDGYTF	TGTGCCAGCACCCCCTCCGGGACAGGGTTTTTTGATGGCTACACCTTC
NA	TRBV5-1	TRBJ2-2	NA	CASSLNSGGNTGELFF	TGCGCCAGCAGTCTCAACTCCGGGGGAAACACCGGGGAGCTGTTTTTT
NA	TRBV18	TRBJ1-3	TRBD1	CASSPGQGRVSGNTIYF	TGTGCCAGCTCACCCGGACAGGGCAGAGTCTCTGGAAACACCATATATTTT
NA	TRBV7-2	TRBJ2-2	NA	CASSLLRRGNTGELFF	TGTGCCAGCAGCTTATTACGGCGGGGGAACACCGGGGAGCTGTTTTTT
few	TRBV2	TRBJ2-7	NA	CASSEQGYEQYF	TGTGCCAGCAGTGAACAGGGCTACGAGCAGTACTTC
few	TRBV6-1	TRBJ2-4	NA	CASSEASQNIQYF	TGTGCCAGCAGTGAGGCTAGCCAAAACATTCAGTACTTC
NA	TRBV6-5	TRBJ1-5	TRBD1	CASSSIGTGLNQPQHF	TGTGCCAGCAGTTCAATTGGGACAGGACTAAATCAGCCCCAGCATTTT
NA	TRBV4-2	TRBJ1-6	NA	CASSQEAAASSPLHF	TGTGCCAGCAGCCAAGAGGCGGCAGCCAGTTCACCCCTCCACTTT
NA	TRBV21-1	TRBJ1-2	NA	CASSKKGTGEDYGYTF	TGTGCCAGCAGCAAAAAGGGGACAGGGGAGGACTATGGCTACACCTTC
NA	TRBV19	TRBJ1-1	TRBD1	CASSSRTGTGGLEAFF	TGTGCCAGTAGTAGCCGAACCGGGACAGGGGGGCTTGAAGCTTTCTTT
NA	TRBV2	TRBJ1-4	NA	CASSANRVGEKLFF	TGTGCCAGCAGTGCCAACAGGGTAGGGGAAAAACTGTTTTTT
NA	TRBV10-3	TRBJ1-5	NA	CAISDRPNQPQHF	TGTGCCATCAGTGACAGGCCTAATCAGCCCCAGCATTTT
NA	TRBV18	TRBJ1-2	TRBD1	CASSGDRSNYGYTF	TGTGCCAGCTCCGGGGACAGATCTAACTATGGCTACACCTTC
NA	TRBV7-8	TRBJ2-1	TRBD2	CASSSSGGGNNEQFF	TGTGCCAGCAGCTCCTCGGGCGGGGGGAACAATGAGCAGTTCTTC
few	TRBV10-3	TRBJ2-1	NA	CAISEGGGLSSYNEQFF	TGTGCCATCAGTGAAGGTGGGGGCCTGAGCTCCTACAATGAGCAGTTCTTC
NA	TRBV5-1	TRBJ2-5	NA	CASSLEQGGKTQYF	TGCGCCAGCAGCTTGGAACAGGGAGGGAAGACCCAGTACTTC
few	TRBV7-6	TRBJ2-7	NA	CASSSGYSYEQYF	TGTGCCAGCAGCTCAGGGTACTCCTACGAGCAGTACTTC
NA	TRBV7-9	TRBJ1-4	NA	CASSLESGNEKLFF	TGTGCCAGCAGCTTAGAGTCCGGGAATGAAAAACTGTTTTTT
NA	TRBV30	TRBJ1-5	NA	CAWSVRGSYQPQHF	TGTGCCTGGAGTGTAAGGGGCAGTTATCAGCCCCAGCATTTT
NA	TRBV6-5	TRBJ1-2	NA	CASSYSIGARSGYTF	TGTGCCAGCAGTTACTCGATAGGGGCGAGGTCTGGCTACACCTTC
NA	TRBV2	TRBJ1-5	TRBD1	CASSETGEEQPQHF	TGTGCCAGCAGTGAGACAGGGGAAGAACAGCCCCAGCATTTT
NA	TRBV5-1	TRBJ2-3	NA	CASSLVGGGDGTDTQYF	TGCGCCAGCAGCTTGGTCGGCGGCGGAGACGGCACAGATACGCAGTATTTT
NA	TRBV18	TRBJ1-4	NA	CASSPPGDEKLFF	TGTGCCAGCTCACCACCCGGGGATGAAAAACTGTTTTTT
NA	TRBV18	TRBJ1-6	NA	CASSQHPPGSTNSPLHF	TGTGCCAGCTCACAACATCCCCCGGGGAGTACCAATTCACCCCTCCACTTT
NA	TRBV29-1	TRBJ1-2	NA	CSVEVNYGYTF	TGCAGCGTTGAAGTAAACTATGGCTACACCTTC
NA	TRBV7-9	TRBJ1-4	TRBD1	CASSGQGATNEKLFF	TGTGCCAGCAGCGGACAGGGTGCAACTAATGAAAAACTGTTTTTT
few	TRBV7-2	TRBJ2-5	TRBD1	CASSFDRGAETQYF	TGTGCCAGCAGCTTCGACAGGGGGGCAGAGACCCAGTACTTC
NA	TRBV24-1	TRBJ1-2	TRBD1	CATSEGQAYGYTF	TGTGCCACCAGCGAGGGACAGGCCTATGGCTACACCTTC
few	TRBV6-1	TRBJ1-5	TRBD1	CASSEKRDRYSNQPQHF	TGTGCCAGCAGTGAGAAGAGGGACAGATATAGCAATCAGCCCCAGCATTTT
NA	TRBV6-1	TRBJ1-2	NA	CASSENGYGYTF	TGTGCCAGCAGTGAAAACGGCTATGGCTACACCTTC
once	TRBV5-8	TRBJ1-2	TRBD1	CASSYTGDWDYGYTF	TGTGCCAGCAGCTATACAGGGGATTGGGACTATGGCTACACCTTC
few	TRBV19	TRBJ1-5	TRBD1	CASSTRTGVRRSNQPQHF	TGTGCCAGTAGTACAAGGACAGGGGTCCGTAGGAGCAATCAGCCCCAGCATTTT
NA	TRBV27	TRBJ1-2	TRBD1	CAVGGTGEVGGYTF	TGTGCCGTCGGAGGGACAGGGGAAGTAGGTGGCTACACCTTC
NA	TRBV28	TRBJ2-1	NA	CASSDLHGYNEQFF	TGTGCCAGCAGTGACCTTCACGGGTACAATGAGCAGTTCTTC
NA	TRBV19	TRBJ1-1	NA	CASRNIRENTEAFF	TGTGCCAGTAGGAATATCAGGGAAAACACTGAAGCTTTCTTT
NA	TRBV5-1	TRBJ2-3	TRBD1	CASSLLTGGGGTDTQYF	TGCGCCAGCAGCTTGTTGACAGGGGGCGGAGGCACAGATACGCAGTATTTT
NA	TRBV5-1	TRBJ2-5	TRBD1	CASTLNPGQGVGTQYF	TGCGCCAGCACCCTAAACCCGGGACAGGGTGTCGGGACCCAGTACTTC
few	TRBV6-5	TRBJ2-7	TRBD1	CASSGTGEVKQYF	TGTGCCAGCAGCGGGACAGGGGAGGTAAAGCAGTACTTC
few	TRBV7-9	TRBJ1-5	NA	CASSSMAIDQPQHF	TGTGCCAGTTCCTCCATGGCCATCGATCAGCCCCAGCATTTT
NA	TRBV5-6	TRBJ2-4	TRBD1	CASSLTGTGWNIQYF	TGTGCCAGCAGCTTGACCGGGACAGGGTGGAACATTCAGTACTTC
NA	TRBV27	TRBJ1-5	NA	CASSPRGMGFDQPQHF	TGTGCCAGCAGTCCCAGGGGTATGGGTTTCGATCAGCCCCAGCATTTT
NA	TRBV2	TRBJ1-2	TRBD1	CASRRDRDGYTF	TGTGCCAGCAGGCGCGACAGGGATGGCTACACCTTC
NA	TRBV4-1	TRBJ1-3	NA	CASSQPTQGGAGSGNTIYF	TGCGCCAGCAGCCAGCCCACGCAAGGGGGGGCGGGCTCTGGAAACACCATATATTTT
once	TRBV7-9	TRBJ2-1	NA	CASGSGGSSYNEQFF	TGTGCCAGCGGTAGCGGTGGGAGCTCCTACAATGAGCAGTTCTTC
NA	TRBV2	TRBJ2-3	NA	CASTGESDTQYF	TGTGCCAGCACCGGGGAGTCAGATACGCAGTATTTT